The sequence of this T cell receptor (beta chain) was determined in a study of PD-L1 blockade in urothelial cancer. About the study: The researchers analyzed blood 3 weeks (second dose) and 6 weeks after treatment start. Median T cell yield per blood sample was 120,000 to 150,000 cells.

With V trimmed by 5 bases and J by 7 bases, 8 bases remained unmatched. The CDR3 is made up of 15 amino acids. Germline V gives CDR1 MGHDK, CDR2 SYGVNS. Time point denoted: peripheral blood 6 weeks after treatment start. The study collected 1 to 8 samples per patient, pretreatment and on-treatment. Into every PCR, synthetic TCR analog templates were spiked. The assay was immunoSEQ multiplex PCR, and TCRdb's table has in-frame clones only and misses some. The data contain some 31,000 clones, around three quarters of them singletons. This material consisted of PBMCs, taken around atezolizumab (anti-PD-L1) treatment. The TCR sequence derives from a man aged 65-85 years with urothelial cancer. The chain joins TRBV25-1 to TRBJ2-1, with 10 bases fitting TRBD1. This CDR3 reads CASSLDRGRGNEQFF. CDR3 bases: TGTGCCAGCAGTCTAGACAGGGGGCGCGGGAATGAGCAGTTCTTC.